Listed below are T cell receptor beta chains from one sample, sequenced in a study of T cell changes during pregnancy in multiple sclerosis. Measured with immunoSEQ multiplex PCR; TCRdb has only the in-frame clones, and not every one. The sample holds 35,000 or so clones, roughly 93% seen once. Sequencing used peripheral blood, obtained in the second trimester of pregnancy. These receptors originate from a female donor in good health, enrolled as a control in a pregnancy study. The CDR3 runs from the conserved cysteine through the conserved F or W. The D gene is left open where the match is weak. Part of the rows lack a size; the others show once, few, many or a class for expanded clones.

j_call | clone_size | v_call | d_call | cdr3_nt | cdr3_aa
TRBJ2-2 | - | TRBV7-8 | - | TGTGCCAGCAGCATATACCGGGACACCGGGGAGCTGTTTTTT | CASSIYRDTGELFF
TRBJ1-1 | - | TRBV18 | TRBD1 | TGTGCCAGCTCACTCCCAGGCGGGACAGTCAGGGAAGCTTTCTTT | CASSLPGGTVREAFF
TRBJ1-6 | few | TRBV9 | TRBD1 | TGTGCCAGCAGCGCCCCGGGACAGGCATTAGGATCACCCCTCCACTTT | CASSAPGQALGSPLHF
TRBJ1-2 | - | TRBV28 | - | TGTGCCAGCAGTTTAGCCGGAGTTCACTATGGCTACACCTTC | CASSLAGVHYGYTF
TRBJ2-2 | - | TRBV6-6 | - | TGTGCCAGCAGGGGCGGGACAGTGGCCGGGGAGCTGTTTTTT | CASRGGTVAGELFF
TRBJ1-1 | - | TRBV13 | - | TGTGCCAGCAGCTCGCTAGAGGACAGCTTTGTCGAAGCTTTCTTT | CASSSLEDSFVEAFF
TRBJ2-7 | - | TRBV27 | TRBD2 | TGTGCCAGCAGTCCCTACTTGCGGGGGAAATACGAGCAGTACTTC | CASSPYLRGKYEQYF
TRBJ2-5 | - | TRBV5-1 | TRBD2 | TGCGCCAGCAGCTTGACAGAAGCGGGGGGCTGGGAGACCCAGTACTTC | CASSLTEAGGWETQYF
TRBJ1-1 | - | TRBV28 | - | TGTGCCAGCACCACCTGGGGGGGGCCGGGCACTGAAGCTTTCTTT | CASTTWGGPGTEAFF
TRBJ1-1 | - | TRBV11-2 | - | TGTGCCAGCAGTCCCAGAGGGGGTAACACTGAAGCTTTCTTT | CASSPRGGNTEAFF
TRBJ1-2 | - | TRBV6-5 | - | TGTGCCAGCAAGGGACGGGGGAACTATGGCTACACCTTC | CASKGRGNYGYTF
TRBJ1-2 | once | TRBV4-2 | - | TGTGCCAGCAGCCAAGTATGGGGTGCGGGGGGCGACTATGGCTACACCTTC | CASSQVWGAGGDYGYTF
TRBJ2-2 | - | TRBV18 | TRBD2 | TGTGCCAGCTCACCAATGGGGACAAGACTAGCGGGGACCGGGGAGCTGTTTTTT | CASSPMGTRLAGTGELFF
TRBJ2-1 | - | TRBV5-8 | TRBD2 | TGTGCCAGCAGCCCCACCCAGAGGATAGCGGGAGACAATGAGCAGTTCTTC | CASSPTQRIAGDNEQFF
TRBJ2-1 | - | TRBV19 | - | TGTGCCAGTAGGGACAGTCACTACAATGAGCAGTTCTTC | CASRDSHYNEQFF
TRBJ1-2 | once | TRBV6-1 | - | TGTGCCAGCAGTGAACGACGAGGTAATTACTATGGCTACACCTTC | CASSERRGNYYGYTF
TRBJ1-1 | - | TRBV2 | TRBD1 | TGTGCCAGCAGAGCGGACAGGGCCGTCACTGAAGCTTTCTTT | CASRADRAVTEAFF
TRBJ2-7 | once | TRBV9 | - | TGTGCCAGCAGCGCCCAGGGTAATGAGGACGAGCAGTACTTC | CASSAQGNEDEQYF
TRBJ2-3 | - | TRBV28 | TRBD2 | TGTGCCAGCAGTACACTTAGCGGGTTTAGCACAGATACGCAGTATTTT | CASSTLSGFSTDTQYF
TRBJ2-1 | once | TRBV6-4 | TRBD2 | TGTGCCAGCAGTGTCGTTGGCGGGAGTTCCGGTGAGCAGTTCTTC | CASSVVGGSSGEQFF
TRBJ2-1 | once | TRBV6-1 | TRBD1 | TGTGCCAGCAGTCCCCTGGGACAGGGGGAGCAGTTCTTC | CASSPLGQGEQFF
TRBJ2-2 | medium-sized | TRBV6-4 | - | TGTGCCAGCAGTGACTCCGGGGAAAACACCGGGGAGCTGTTTTTT | CASSDSGENTGELFF
TRBJ2-7 | - | TRBV11-2 | - | TGTGCCAGCAGCTTAGCACTAGTCTCCTACGAGCAGTACTTC | CASSLALVSYEQYF
TRBJ1-2 | - | TRBV28 | TRBD1 | TGTGCCACCCCCGGGACAGGGGGCTATGGCTACACCTTC | CATPGTGGYGYTF
TRBJ2-6 | - | TRBV29-1 | - | TGCAGCGTTCCGAATCGGGACTCAAGCTCTGGGGCCAACGTCCTGACTTTC | CSVPNRDSSSGANVLTF
TRBJ2-3 | few | TRBV9 | TRBD2 | TGTGCCAGCAGCGGCGCCCCAAGGGCTAGCGGATACACAGATACGCAGTATTTT | CASSGAPRASGYTDTQYF
TRBJ2-1 | - | TRBV19 | - | TGTGCCAGTAGTATTAGGGGCGCCGAGTGGAACTACAATGAGCAGTTCTTC | CASSIRGAEWNYNEQFF
TRBJ1-1 | - | TRBV7-9 | - | TGTGCCAGCAGCTTAGCCTCTGAAGCTTTCTTT | CASSLASEAFF
TRBJ1-3 | - | TRBV9 | TRBD1 | TGTGCCAGCAGCGCAAGGACAGGTTTAGGAAACACCATATATTTT | CASSARTGLGNTIYF
TRBJ2-7 | - | TRBV5-1 | - | TGCGCCAGCAGCTTAACATTTGCCCACGAGCAGTACTTC | CASSLTFAHEQYF
TRBJ1-5 | - | TRBV27 | - | TGTGCCAGCAGGCTCGGGGTAGCCAATCAGCCCCAGCATTTT | CASRLGVANQPQHF
TRBJ2-1 | once | TRBV11-2 | TRBD2 | TGTGCCAGCAGCTCGGGGACTAGATACAATGAGCAGTTCTTC | CASSSGTRYNEQFF
TRBJ2-1 | - | TRBV9 | - | TGTGCCTCTAGCGTGGCTCCCCGGGACTGGGACGGTGAGCAGTTCTTC | CASSVAPRDWDGEQFF
TRBJ1-6 | - | TRBV6-4 | - | TGTGCCAGCAGCGTTGACGGGGATAATTCACCCCTCCACTTT | CASSVDGDNSPLHF
TRBJ2-7 | - | TRBV5-6 | - | TGTGCCAGCAGCCCTGGACAGCTAGAGCAGTACTTC | CASSPGQLEQYF
TRBJ2-7 | once | TRBV7-8 | - | TGTGCCAGCAGTTTAATTCTCACAGAGGGCGAGCAGTACTTC | CASSLILTEGEQYF
TRBJ2-1 | - | TRBV27 | TRBD2 | TGTGCCAGCAGTTTTCTAGCGGGAGGGCCAGGTGAGCAGTTCTTC | CASSFLAGGPGEQFF
TRBJ2-1 | - | TRBV6-1 | TRBD1 | TGTGCCAGCAGTGAATTAAGGAGACAGGGCGTCAATGAGCAGTTCTTC | CASSELRRQGVNEQFF
TRBJ2-3 | - | TRBV7-3 | - | TGTGCCAGCAGAAAAGCCCCCGGGAAGGCCACAGATACGCAGTATTTT | CASRKAPGKATDTQYF
TRBJ2-7 | - | TRBV6-5 | TRBD1 | TGTGCCAGCAGCTCTACAGGGGGGAGCGGCGAGCAGTACTTC | CASSSTGGSGEQYF
TRBJ2-1 | - | TRBV5-1 | - | TGCGCCAGCTGCGACCCTCGACAGGCCTACAATGAGCAGTTCTTC | CASCDPRQAYNEQFF
TRBJ2-7 | - | TRBV19 | TRBD1 | TGTGCCAGTAGTATAGGGGACAGGGAGGCCTACGAGCAGTACTTC | CASSIGDREAYEQYF
TRBJ1-2 | - | TRBV11-2 | TRBD1 | TGTGCCAGCAGCTTAGACTTTATGGCAGGGGGGTACTATGGCTACACCTTC | CASSLDFMAGGYYGYTF
TRBJ2-2 | - | TRBV19 | TRBD1 | TGTGCCAGTACTCCGGGACAGGGGCACACCGGGGAGCTGTTTTTT | CASTPGQGHTGELFF